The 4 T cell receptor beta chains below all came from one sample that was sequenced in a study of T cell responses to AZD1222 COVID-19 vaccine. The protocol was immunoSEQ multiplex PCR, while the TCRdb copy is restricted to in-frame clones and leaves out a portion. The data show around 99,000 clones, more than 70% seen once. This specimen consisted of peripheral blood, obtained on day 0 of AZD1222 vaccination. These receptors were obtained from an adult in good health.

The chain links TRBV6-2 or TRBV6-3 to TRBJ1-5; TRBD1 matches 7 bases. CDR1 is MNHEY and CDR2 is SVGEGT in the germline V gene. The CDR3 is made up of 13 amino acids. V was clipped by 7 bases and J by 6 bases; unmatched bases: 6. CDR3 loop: CASNPDRVQPQHF. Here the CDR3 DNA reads TGTGCCAGCAACCCTGACAGGGTTCAGCCCCAGCATTTT.

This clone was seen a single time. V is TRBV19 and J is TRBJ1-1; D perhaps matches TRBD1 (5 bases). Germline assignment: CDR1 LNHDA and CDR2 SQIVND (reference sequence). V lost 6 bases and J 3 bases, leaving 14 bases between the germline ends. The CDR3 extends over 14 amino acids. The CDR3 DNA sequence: TGTGCCAGTAGCCCCCGGGGGTGGGACACTGAAGCTTTCTTT. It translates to CASSPRGWDTEAFF.

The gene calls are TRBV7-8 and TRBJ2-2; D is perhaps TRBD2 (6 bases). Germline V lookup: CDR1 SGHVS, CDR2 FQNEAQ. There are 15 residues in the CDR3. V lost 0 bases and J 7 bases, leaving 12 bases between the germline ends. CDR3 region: CASSLAAAGHGELFF. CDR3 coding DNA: TGTGCCAGCAGCTTAGCCGCGGCGGGGCACGGGGAGCTGTTTTTT. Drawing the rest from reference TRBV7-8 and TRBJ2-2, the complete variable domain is GAGVSQSPRYKVAKRGQDVALRCDPISGHVSLFWYQQALGQGPEFLTYFQNEAQLDKSGLPSDRFFAERPEGSVSTLKIQRTQQEDSAVYLCASSLAAAGHGELFFGEGSRLTVL.

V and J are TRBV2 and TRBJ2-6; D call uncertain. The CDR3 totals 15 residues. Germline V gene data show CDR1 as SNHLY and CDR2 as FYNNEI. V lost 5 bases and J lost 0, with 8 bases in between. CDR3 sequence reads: CASSTWDSGANVLTF. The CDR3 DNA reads TGTGCCAGCAGTACGTGGGACTCTGGGGCCAACGTCCTGACTTTC. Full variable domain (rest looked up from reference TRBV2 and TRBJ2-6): EPEVTQTPSHQVTQMGQEVILRCVPISNHLYFYWYRQILGQKVEFLVSFYNNEISEKSEIFDDQFSVERPDGSNFTLKIRSTKLEDSAMYFCASSTWDSGANVLTFGAGSRLTVL.